Shown below are 28 T cell receptor beta chains from a single sample sequenced in a study of blood T cell repertoires in COVID-19. TCRdb's copy holds only in-frame clones and misses some; the assay was immunoSEQ multiplex PCR. The table records more than 250,000 clones, around 86% of them present only once. The sample comprised peripheral blood. These receptors were taken from a man in his forties or fifties with active or convalescent COVID-19.

This clone was picked up a small number of times. V and J are TRBV7-2 and TRBJ1-3, with 9 bases matching TRBD1. Trimming removed 5 bases from V and 1 base from J; junction bases left unmatched: 9. The CDR3 sequence is 17 residues long. The germline V gene has CDR1 SGHTA and CDR2 FQGNSA. CDR3 sequence reads: CASSRVSTGGSGNTIYF. The CDR3 nucleotides are TGTGCCAGCAGCCGGGTCTCGACAGGGGGTTCTGGAAACACCATATATTTT.

The genes are TRBV9 and TRBJ1-2; 8 nucleotides line up with TRBD1. After removal of 4 bases from V and 6 bases from J, the junction contained 8 bases not matched to a gene. The CDR3 has 14 amino acids. The germline gives CDR1 SGDLS, CDR2 YYNGEE. The CDR3: CASSLDRDSDGYTF. CDR3 bases: TGTGCCAGCAGCTTGGACAGGGATAGTGATGGCTACACCTTC.

The rearrangement links TRBV18 to TRBJ2-3, with TRBD2 as a possible D gene (5 bases). Looked up from germline, CDR1 is KGHSH and CDR2 is LQKENI. Trimming stripped 1 base from V and 4 bases from J, with 15 bases between. The CDR3 sequence is 16 residues long. The CDR3 reads CASSPQGAGNSDTQYF. The DNA for the CDR3 is TGTGCCAGCTCACCACAGGGTGCCGGGAACTCAGATACGCAGTATTTT.

The chain combines TRBV6-4 with TRBJ1-5, with a tentative D call TRBD1 (6 bases). The germline V gene has CDR1 MRHNA and CDR2 SNTAGT. Trimming took off 9 bases at V and 6 bases at J, with 18 bases between the two ends. The CDR3 is 14 residues long. The DNA for the CDR3 is TGTGCCAGGATGACGGGGACACGGATTCAGCCCCAGCATTTT. The encoded protein is CARMTGTRIQPQHF.

The genes are TRBV7-9 and TRBJ2-3; tentative D call: TRBD2 (5 bases). V lost 0 bases to trimming and J lost 14 bases, with 12 bases between them. Germline V gives CDR1 SEHNR, CDR2 FQNEAQ (reference sequence). CDR3 length equals 12 residues. CDR3 residues: CASSLAPPEGYF. For the CDR3, the DNA is TGTGCCAGCAGCTTAGCCCCCCCCGAGGGGTATTTT.

The chain employs TRBV29-1 and TRBJ2-1; 7 bases match TRBD1. Germline V CDR1 and CDR2: SQVTM, ANQGSEA. J lost 4 bases, V lost 5 bases, and 8 bases had no gene match. The CDR3 runs to 14 residues. The CDR3 DNA reads TGCAGCGTTATACAGGGGATACGATACAATGAGCAGTTCTTC. This sequence encodes CSVIQGIRYNEQFF.

The DNA for the CDR3 is TGTGCCTTAGGCCGGGACAGGGTTGAAAAACTGTTTTTT. This codes for CALGRDRVEKLFF. The genes are TRBV30 and TRBJ1-4; TRBD1 agrees at 9 bases. The germline V gene has CDR1 GTSNPN and CDR2 SVGIG (reference sequence). The V gene end was trimmed by 7 bases and the J gene end by 7 bases; junction bases not matched to a gene: 7. The CDR3 has 13 amino acids.

The CDR3 sequence: CASSLEAGPRVAFF. The CDR3 DNA reads TGCGCCAGCAGCTTGGAAGCAGGGCCACGAGTGGCTTTCTTT. The chain is built from TRBV5-1 and TRBJ1-1; D perhaps matches TRBD1 (5 bases). V dropped 0 bases and J dropped 11 bases, with 17 bases sitting between them. This CDR3 has 14 amino acids. Germline V gene sequence: CDR1 SGHRS, CDR2 YFSETQ.

The sample holds one count of this clone. The chain carries TRBV15 and TRBJ2-1; maybe TRBD1 (5 bases). CDR3 length: 14 residues. Trimming shortened V by 0 bases and J by 7 bases, and 10 bases separated the two germline ends. Germline CDR1 and CDR2: LNHNV and YYDKDF (reference sequence). This chain's CDR3 is CATSRDRAGNEQFF. The CDR3 DNA sequence: TGTGCCACCAGCAGAGATAGGGCAGGGAATGAGCAGTTCTTC.

Here the CDR3 reads CASSSTGETQYF. CDR3 nucleotides: TGTGCCAGCAGTTCTACCGGGGAGACCCAGTACTTC. J is TRBJ2-5 and V is TRBV6-5; no clear D gene. The V gene lost 4 bases and the J gene lost 5 bases, with 8 bases spanning the gap. CDR1 is MNHEY, CDR2 SVGAGI, per germline. The CDR3 runs to 12 residues.

The rearrangement uses TRBV5-5 and TRBJ2-3, with D maybe TRBD2 (6 bases). There are 14 residues in the CDR3. The germline CDR1 and CDR2 sequences are SGHKS and YYEKEE (reference sequence). V was cut by 0 bases and J by 4 bases, with 9 bases left in between. CDR3 region: CASSLASAADTQYF. CDR3 nucleotide sequence: TGTGCCAGCAGCTTGGCTAGCGCCGCAGATACGCAGTATTTT.

CDR3 region: CASSRPTGANEKLFF. Here the CDR3 DNA reads TGTGCCAGCAGTCGACCCACAGGGGCTAATGAAAAACTGTTTTTT. V gene TRBV28 combines with J gene TRBJ1-4; 7 bases are shared with TRBD1. The germline V gene has CDR1 MDHEN and CDR2 SYDVKM. Trimming took 5 bases from V and 3 from J; bases not matched to a gene: 6. The CDR3 is made up of 15 amino acids.

V and J are TRBV29-1 and TRBJ2-5; weak D call: TRBD1 (5 bases). V was cut by 1 base and J by 2 bases, with 8 bases left in between. The CDR3 spans 13 residues. CDR1 and CDR2 (germline): SQVTM, ANQGSEA. Here the CDR3 DNA reads TGCAGCGTTGAAGGCAGGGTTCAAGAGACCCAGTACTTC. Translation gives CSVEGRVQETQYF.

For the CDR3, the DNA is TGTGCCAGCTCCCGAGGGGCGGGAGGTCCCTACAATGAGCAGTTCTTC. This codes for CASSRGAGGPYNEQFF. The chain is built from TRBV2 and TRBJ2-1; 8 bases agree with TRBD2. Losses at the gene ends were 8 bases for V and 2 bases for J; bases not matched to a gene: 11. CDR3 length: 16 residues. Germline V CDR1 and CDR2: SNHLY, FYNNEI.

The chain has TRBV28 and TRBJ1-5, with 8 bases identical to TRBD1. CDR3 length equals 15 residues. The V gene's germline CDR1 is MDHEN and CDR2 SYDVKM. The V gene end was trimmed by 7 bases and the J gene end by 6 bases; junction bases not matched to a gene: 11. The CDR3 is CASTNGQGWIQPQHF. Here the CDR3 DNA reads TGTGCCAGCACCAATGGACAGGGTTGGATTCAGCCCCAGCATTTT.

The V call is TRBV5-1, the J call TRBJ2-7; 8 positions agree with TRBD1. CDR3 size: 14 residues. CDR1 is SGHRS, CDR2 YFSETQ, per germline. V dropped 4 bases and J dropped 3; count of bases not matched to a gene: 6. CDR3 loop: CASSGGQGLYEQYF. CDR3 nucleotide sequence: TGCGCCAGCAGCGGTGGACAGGGACTCTACGAGCAGTACTTC. The variable domain in full, completed from reference TRBV5-1 and TRBJ2-7, reads KAGVTQTPRYLIKTRGQQVTLSCSPISGHRSVSWYQQTPGQGLQFLFEYFSETQRNKGNFPGRFSGRQFSNSRSEMNVSTLELGDSALYLCASSGGQGLYEQYFGPGTRLTVT.

This clone was seen only a few times. The chain uses TRBV19 and TRBJ2-7, with D perhaps matching TRBD1 (6 bases). This CDR3 is built from 13 residues. CDR1 and CDR2 (germline): LNHDA, SQIVND (reference sequence). Trimming took 4 bases from V and 4 from J, leaving 11 bases between them. CDR3 in amino acids: CASSTQDSYEQYF. The CDR3 DNA is TGTGCCAGTAGTACCCAGGACAGTTACGAGCAGTACTTC.

CDR3 residues: CAWGQIYEQYF. The CDR3 nucleotides are TGTGCCTGGGGACAGATCTACGAGCAGTACTTC. V usage is TRBV30 and J usage is TRBJ2-7, with D maybe TRBD1 (6 bases). The CDR3 is made up of 11 amino acids. The germline CDR1 and CDR2 sequences are GTSNPN and SVGIG (reference sequence). Trimming left V 5 bases short and J 3 bases short, with 8 bases between.

Notes on this clone: Distinct nucleotide sequences in the sample also encode this CDR3. The chain combines TRBV5-1 with TRBJ2-7; 14 bases align to TRBD2. This CDR3 has 16 residues. The germline gives CDR1 SGHRS, CDR2 YFSETQ. J lost 1 base, V lost 0 bases, and 0 bases had no gene match. The CDR3 sequence is CASSLGLAGGSYEQYF. The CDR3 DNA follows: TGCGCCAGCAGCTTGGGACTAGCGGGGGGGTCCTACGAGCAGTACTTC.

V is TRBV5-1 and J is TRBJ2-7; 14 bases fit TRBD2. Trimming cost V 4 bases and J 3 bases; bases outside gene matches: 9. This CDR3 is built from 17 residues. Germline V lookup: CDR1 SGHRS, CDR2 YFSETQ. The CDR3 sequence: CASSAGTSGRLGYEQYF. CDR3 sequence (DNA): TGCGCCAGCAGCGCCGGGACTAGCGGGAGATTAGGCTACGAGCAGTACTTC.

This clone was recorded many times. V usage is TRBV2 and J usage is TRBJ1-6, with 8 bases identical to TRBD1. The J segment lost 7 bases and the V segment lost 1 base, leaving 3 bases of the junction unmatched. Germline CDR1 reads SNHLY; CDR2 reads FYNNEI. CDR3 length: 15 residues. CDR3 residues: CASSEGGTGNSPLHF. The CDR3 DNA follows: TGTGCCAGCAGTGAAGGCGGGACAGGAAATTCACCCCTCCACTTT.

The V and J genes are TRBV15 and TRBJ1-1, with 9 bases fitting TRBD1. This CDR3 is 17 amino acids long. The germline V gene has CDR1 LNHNV and CDR2 YYDKDF (reference sequence). V lost 3 bases and J lost 1; bases outside the gene matches: 9. As DNA, the CDR3 is TGTGCCACCAGCAGTCTCGGACAGGGGCAAGGGAACACTGAAGCTTTCTTT. It yields the protein CATSSLGQGQGNTEAFF.

The rearrangement joins TRBV19 to TRBJ1-6; D ambiguous. This CDR3 is built from 15 residues. The germline CDR1 and CDR2 sequences are LNHDA and SQIVND (reference sequence). V was pared by 8 bases and J by 2 bases, with 13 bases between. The CDR3 region is CASGAGRAYNSPLHF. In nucleotides, the CDR3 is TGTGCCAGTGGAGCTGGGCGGGCCTATAATTCACCCCTCCACTTT.

This chain links TRBV6-1 with TRBJ2-1, with a tentative D call TRBD2 (7 bases). CDR1 MNHNS and CDR2 SASEGT come from the germline V gene. V lost 0 bases to trimming and J lost 4 bases, with 16 bases between them. This CDR3 is built from 17 residues. In DNA, the CDR3 is TGTGCCAGCAGTGAAGCCGCGGGGGCGGTGTCGTACAATGAGCAGTTCTTC. It yields the protein CASSEAAGAVSYNEQFF.

The chain is built from TRBV19 and TRBJ2-1, with TRBD2 identical over 12 bases. Looked up from germline, CDR1 is LNHDA and CDR2 is SQIVND (reference sequence). J was trimmed by 9 bases and V by 7 bases; bases with no gene match: 7. The CDR3 is made up of 14 amino acids. DNA for the CDR3: TGTGCCAGTAACCCTAGCGGGGGGGCCGGTGAGCAGTTCTTC. Its protein product is CASNPSGGAGEQFF.

The rearrangement links TRBV19 to TRBJ1-5, with D uncertain. Deletions cut 3 bases from V and 5 bases from J, with 8 bases between. Germline V CDR1 and CDR2: LNHDA, SQIVND (reference sequence). The CDR3 runs to 13 residues. CDR3 DNA sequence: TGTGCCAGTAGTATGAACAGAGATCAGCCCCAGCATTTT. Translating gives CASSMNRDQPQHF.

This clone appeared a single time. This sequence joins TRBV2 and TRBJ2-4, with 7 bases that match TRBD1. This CDR3 contains 14 residues. Trimming removed 7 bases from V and 0 bases from J; junction bases left unmatched: 3. Germline CDR1 reads SNHLY; CDR2 reads FYNNEI. As DNA, the CDR3 is TGTGCCAGCATGACAGGGCTAGCCAAAAACATTCAGTACTTC. Protein product: CASMTGLAKNIQYF.

V and J are TRBV9 and TRBJ2-1, with 8 bases matching TRBD2. CDR3 length equals 15 residues. Germline V lookup: CDR1 SGDLS, CDR2 YYNGEE. V shed 2 bases and J 2 bases; nucleotides not matched to a gene: 3. The DNA for the CDR3 is TGTGCCAGCAGCGTTAGCGGGATCACCTACAATGAGCAGTTCTTC. Translating it yields CASSVSGITYNEQFF.